This TCR beta chain was sequenced for a study of T cell repertoires in cytomegalovirus infection. Overall study: From public TCR beta signatures came an indication of both CMV infection and matching HLA type. Study-wide results and caveats: Within the response measured ex vivo, HLA-C-restricted CMV-specific TCR beta clonotypes were dominant. Cumulative public TCR beta family frequency identified CMV carriers with the relevant HLA.

The CDR3 contains 16 residues. J lost 4 bases, V lost 0 bases, and 8 bases had no gene match. The germline gives CDR1 SQVTM, CDR2 ANQGSEA. This clonotype has a handful of counts. Its antigen is currently unknown. A single record per CDR3 protein comes from TCRdb applying MiXCR to the reads. The sample lists about 600,000 distinct CDR3 sequences, less than 25% seen once, with 6.5% to 10% in the top ten. This clonotype originated in a human donor in good health (CMV status not recorded). Some clones in this sample may be carry-over from other donors' samples. Sequenced input: CD8+ T cells from PBMCs. The rearrangement uses TRBV29-1 and TRBJ2-1; 8 bases match TRBD2. The CDR3 region has the DNA TGCAGCGTTGAAGATTGGGCGGGGGGTACTTACAATGAGCAGTTCTTC. This sequence encodes CSVEDWAGGTYNEQFF.